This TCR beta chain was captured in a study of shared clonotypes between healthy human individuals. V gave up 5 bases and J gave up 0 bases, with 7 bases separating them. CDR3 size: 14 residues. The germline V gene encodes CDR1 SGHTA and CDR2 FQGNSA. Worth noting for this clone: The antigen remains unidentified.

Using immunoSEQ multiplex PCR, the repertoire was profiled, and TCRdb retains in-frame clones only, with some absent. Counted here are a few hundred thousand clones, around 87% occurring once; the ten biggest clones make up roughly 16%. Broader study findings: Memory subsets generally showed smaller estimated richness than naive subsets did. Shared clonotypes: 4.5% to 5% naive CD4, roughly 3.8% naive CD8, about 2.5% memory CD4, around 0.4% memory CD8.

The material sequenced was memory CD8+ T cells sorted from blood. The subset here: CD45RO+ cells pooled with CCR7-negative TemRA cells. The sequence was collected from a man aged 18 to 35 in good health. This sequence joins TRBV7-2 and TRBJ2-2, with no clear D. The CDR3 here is CASSPGSNTGELFF. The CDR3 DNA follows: TGTGCCAGCAGCCCCGGCTCGAACACCGGGGAGCTGTTTTTT.